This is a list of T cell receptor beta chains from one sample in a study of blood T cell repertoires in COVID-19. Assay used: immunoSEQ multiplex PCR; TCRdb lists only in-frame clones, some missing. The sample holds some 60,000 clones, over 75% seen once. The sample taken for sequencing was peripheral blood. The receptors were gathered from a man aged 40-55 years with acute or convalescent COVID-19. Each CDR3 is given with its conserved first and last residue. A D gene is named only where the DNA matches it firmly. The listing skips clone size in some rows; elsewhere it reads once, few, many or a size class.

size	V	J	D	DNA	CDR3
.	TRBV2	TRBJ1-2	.	TGTGCCAGCAGTGAGGGCAGGGTTCTGGGCTACACCTTC	CASSEGRVLGYTF
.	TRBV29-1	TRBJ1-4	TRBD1	TGCAGCGCCGGACAGGGAAACGAAAAACTGTTTTTT	CSAGQGNEKLFF
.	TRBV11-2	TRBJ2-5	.	TGTGCCAGCAGCTTAGGTCCGAGTCAAGAGACCCAGTACTTC	CASSLGPSQETQYF
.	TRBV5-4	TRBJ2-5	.	TGTGCCAGCAGCTCCTACAACGAGGAACAAGAGACCCAGTACTTC	CASSSYNEEQETQYF
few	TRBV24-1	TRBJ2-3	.	TGTGCCACCAGTGATTCTTTCCGGTACACAGATACGCAGTATTTT	CATSDSFRYTDTQYF
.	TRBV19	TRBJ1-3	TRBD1	TGTGCCAGTAGTACATACAGCCCAGGGGGCTCCGGAAACACCATATATTTT	CASSTYSPGGSGNTIYF
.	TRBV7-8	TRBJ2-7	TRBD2	TGTGCCAGCCGCCGCAGCGGGAGTTCCGAGCAGTACTTC	CASRRSGSSEQYF
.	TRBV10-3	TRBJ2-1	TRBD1	TGTGCCAACAACAATCGGACAGGGTGCGATGAGCAGTTCTTC	CANNNRTGCDEQFF
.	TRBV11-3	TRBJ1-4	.	TGTGCCAGCATGGCGGGGCAGGGCTGGGGGAATGAAAAACTGTTTTTT	CASMAGQGWGNEKLFF
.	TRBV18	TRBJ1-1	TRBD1	TGTGCCAGCTCACAGGCGCAGGGGGCTGTGAACACTGAAGCTTTCTTT	CASSQAQGAVNTEAFF
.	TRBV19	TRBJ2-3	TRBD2	TGTGCCAGTAGTATACCGTGGACTAGCGGGAGGAGCACAGATACGCAGTATTTT	CASSIPWTSGRSTDTQYF
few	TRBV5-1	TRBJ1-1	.	TGCGCCAGCAGGAGCGTAGGACAGAACACTGAAGCTTTCTTT	CASRSVGQNTEAFF
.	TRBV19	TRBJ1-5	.	TGTGCCAGTAGTACTGGGGGAGGGTACGGTCAGCCCCAGCATTTT	CASSTGGGYGQPQHF
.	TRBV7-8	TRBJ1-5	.	TGTGCCAGCAACCCAGACGACAGGTTACGAAGTAGCAATCAGCCCCAGCATTTT	CASNPDDRLRSSNQPQHF
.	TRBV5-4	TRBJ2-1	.	TGTGCCAGCAGCTTGAGTGGCTCAACCTACAATGAGCAGTTCTTC	CASSLSGSTYNEQFF
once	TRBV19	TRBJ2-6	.	TGTGCCAGTACCCGGGACATTTCCTCTGGGGCCAACGTCCTGACTTTC	CASTRDISSGANVLTF
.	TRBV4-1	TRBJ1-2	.	TGCGCCAGCAGCCAAGTCGGCAGGGCCGACTATGGCTACACCTTC	CASSQVGRADYGYTF
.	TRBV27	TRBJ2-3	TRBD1	TGTGCCAGCAGTTTATCAGGGGGACAGCGCACAGATACGCAGTATTTT	CASSLSGGQRTDTQYF
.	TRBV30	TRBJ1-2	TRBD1	TGTGCCTGGAGTGAGGACAGGGGTTGGGGGTATGGCTACACCTTC	CAWSEDRGWGYGYTF
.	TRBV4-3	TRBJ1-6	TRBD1	TGCGCCAGCAGCCAAGTGAGACAGGGGGTAAATAATTCACCCCTCCACTTT	CASSQVRQGVNNSPLHF
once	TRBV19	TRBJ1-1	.	TGTGCCAGTAGTATCGGCAGGGGTACTGAAGCTTTCTTT	CASSIGRGTEAFF
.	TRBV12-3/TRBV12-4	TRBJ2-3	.	TGTGCCAGCAGTTTCCGGACTCGAGATACGCAGTATTTT	CASSFRTRDTQYF
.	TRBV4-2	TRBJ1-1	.	TGTGCCAGCACGAGGGACACTGAAGCTTTCTTT	CASTRDTEAFF
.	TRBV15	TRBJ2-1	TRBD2	TGTGCCACCAGCAGAGATGACGGCGGGAGGGCCGGAAATGAGCAGTTCTTC	CATSRDDGGRAGNEQFF
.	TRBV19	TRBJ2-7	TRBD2	TGTGCCAGTAGTATAGGGGGACTATCATACTACGAGCAGTACTTC	CASSIGGLSYYEQYF
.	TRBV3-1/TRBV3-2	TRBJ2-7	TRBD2	TGTGCCAGCAGCCATCGAGGGAGGGCCTACGAGCAGTACTTC	CASSHRGRAYEQYF
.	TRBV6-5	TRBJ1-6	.	TGTGCCAGCAGTTCACAGGCCGATAATTCACCCCTCCACTTT	CASSSQADNSPLHF
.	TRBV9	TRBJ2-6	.	TGTGCCAGCAGCGTAGCTGTGAGCTCTGGGGCCAACGTCCTGACTTTC	CASSVAVSSGANVLTF
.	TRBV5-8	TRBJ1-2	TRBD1	TGTGCCAGCAATCCGACAGGGGTTGACTATGGCTACACCTTC	CASNPTGVDYGYTF
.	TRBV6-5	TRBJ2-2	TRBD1	TGTGCCAGCAGAAGGGACAGGGGGACCGGGGAGCTGTTTTTT	CASRRDRGTGELFF
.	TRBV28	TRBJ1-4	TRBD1	TGTGCCAGCAGTCCGCCAGGGGGCACTAATGAAAAACTGTTTTTT	CASSPPGGTNEKLFF
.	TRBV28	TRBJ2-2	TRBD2	TGTGCCAGCAGGTGGGCGGGAGGTACCGGGGAGCTGTTTTTT	CASRWAGGTGELFF
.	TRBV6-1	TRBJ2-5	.	TGTGCCAGCAGTGAAGCCAGGTTCACTCGGACCCAGTACTTC	CASSEARFTRTQYF
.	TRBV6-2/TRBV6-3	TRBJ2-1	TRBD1	TGTGCCAGCAGTCCCCCGGGACAGGGCTATGAGCAGTTCTTC	CASSPPGQGYEQFF
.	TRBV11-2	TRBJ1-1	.	TGTGCCAGCAGCCCCCCGGATGGTATGGGGGGGTTCACTGAAGCTTTCTTT	CASSPPDGMGGFTEAFF
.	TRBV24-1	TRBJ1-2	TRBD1	TGTGCCACCAGTGACCGGGACAGGCACTATGGCTACACCTTC	CATSDRDRHYGYTF
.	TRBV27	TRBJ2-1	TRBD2	TGTGCCAGCAGTACTCCCAGCGGGAGCTCCTACAATGAGCAGTTCTTC	CASSTPSGSSYNEQFF
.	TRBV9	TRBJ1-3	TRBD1	TGTGCCAGCAGCGTAGCCGGGACAGGGTTATCCGGAAACACCATATATTTT	CASSVAGTGLSGNTIYF
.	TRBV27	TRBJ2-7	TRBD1	TGTGCCAGCAGTTTGACAGGGGGCTACGAGCAGTACTTC	CASSLTGGYEQYF
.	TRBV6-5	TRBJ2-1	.	TGTGCCAGCAGGCAGCGCGTTGGCATCAATGAGCAGTTCTTC	CASRQRVGINEQFF
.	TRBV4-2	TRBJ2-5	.	TGTGCCAGCAGCCAAGACCGTAGCGGAGAGACCCAGTACTTC	CASSQDRSGETQYF
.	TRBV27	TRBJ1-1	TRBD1	TGTGCCAGCAGCTTGAACAGGGGATCGGGCACTGAAGCTTTCTTT	CASSLNRGSGTEAFF
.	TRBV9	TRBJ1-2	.	TGTGCCAGCAGCAAAGACAGAAACTATGGCTACACCTTC	CASSKDRNYGYTF
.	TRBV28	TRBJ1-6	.	TGTGCCAGCAGTTTGGGTGGGAGGGATTCACCCCTCCACTTT	CASSLGGRDSPLHF
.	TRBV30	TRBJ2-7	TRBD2	TGTGCCTGGAGTGTTGGGTTAGCGGGGGTTTTGCAGTACTTC	CAWSVGLAGVLQYF
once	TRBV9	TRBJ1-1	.	TGTGCCAGCAGCGTACAGGGTTGGAACACTGAAGCTTTCTTT	CASSVQGWNTEAFF
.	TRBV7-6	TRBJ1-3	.	TGTGCCAGCAGCTCCGGCGGGATTTCTGGAAACACCATATATTTT	CASSSGGISGNTIYF
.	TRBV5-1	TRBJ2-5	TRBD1	TGCGCCAGCAGCCCCGGACAGGCGTGGACCCAGTACTTC	CASSPGQAWTQYF
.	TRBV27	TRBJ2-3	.	TGTGCCAGCAGTTTGCAGGGCCTCGATACGCAGTATTTT	CASSLQGLDTQYF
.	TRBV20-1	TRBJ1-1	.	TGCAGTGCTAGTCCTCCAGTTACAGGGAACACTGAAGCTTTCTTT	CSASPPVTGNTEAFF
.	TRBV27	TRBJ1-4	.	TGTGCCAGCAGTATCGGGCAGGGAGGTGAAAAACTGTTTTTT	CASSIGQGGEKLFF
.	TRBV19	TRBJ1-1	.	TGTGCCAGTATTGGACAGTTGAACACTGAAGCTTTCTTT	CASIGQLNTEAFF
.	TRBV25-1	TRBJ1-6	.	TGTGCCAGCGAGGCGCGCGACTATAATTCACCCCTCCACTTT	CASEARDYNSPLHF
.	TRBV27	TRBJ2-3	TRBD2	TGTGCCAGCGGGAGATTTAGCGGGGGAGGCACAGATACGCAGTATTTT	CASGRFSGGGTDTQYF
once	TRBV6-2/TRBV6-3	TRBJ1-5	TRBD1	TGTGCCAGCAGTCGGGACAGGGGCCTAAATCAGCCCCAGCATTTT	CASSRDRGLNQPQHF
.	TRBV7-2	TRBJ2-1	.	TGTGCCAGCACTAGAGGGGGGGGACGCTACAATGAGCAGTTCTTC	CASTRGGGRYNEQFF
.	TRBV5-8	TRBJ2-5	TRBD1	TGTGCCAGCAGCATAGGACAGGGGGTGCGAGAAGAGACCCAGTACTTC	CASSIGQGVREETQYF
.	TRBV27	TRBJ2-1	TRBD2	TGTGCCAGCAGTTTGACCGGGACTACCAACAATGAGCAGTTCTTC	CASSLTGTTNNEQFF
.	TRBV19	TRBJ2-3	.	TGTGCCAGTAGTATAGCTGAGACAGCCACAGATACGCAGTATTTT	CASSIAETATDTQYF
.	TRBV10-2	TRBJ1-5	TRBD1	TGCGCCAGCAGGGCCTTAGGACAGGGAAGGGAGCAGCCCCAGCATTTT	CASRALGQGREQPQHF